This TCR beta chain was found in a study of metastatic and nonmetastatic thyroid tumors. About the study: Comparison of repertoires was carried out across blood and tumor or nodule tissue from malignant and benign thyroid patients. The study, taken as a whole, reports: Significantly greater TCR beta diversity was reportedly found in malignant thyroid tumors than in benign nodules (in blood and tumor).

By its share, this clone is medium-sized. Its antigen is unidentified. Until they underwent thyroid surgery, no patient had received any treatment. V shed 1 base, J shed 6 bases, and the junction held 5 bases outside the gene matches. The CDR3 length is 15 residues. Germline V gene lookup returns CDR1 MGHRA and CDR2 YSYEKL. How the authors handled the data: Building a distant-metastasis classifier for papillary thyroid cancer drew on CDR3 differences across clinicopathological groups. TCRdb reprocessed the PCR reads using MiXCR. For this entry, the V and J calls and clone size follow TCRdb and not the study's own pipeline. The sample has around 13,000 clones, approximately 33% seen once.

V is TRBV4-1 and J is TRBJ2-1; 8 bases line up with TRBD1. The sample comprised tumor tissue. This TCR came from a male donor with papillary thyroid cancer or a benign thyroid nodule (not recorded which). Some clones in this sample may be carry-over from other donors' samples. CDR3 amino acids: CASSQAPDRVNEQFF. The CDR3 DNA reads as TGCGCCAGCAGCCAAGCCCCGGACAGGGTCAATGAGCAGTTCTTC.